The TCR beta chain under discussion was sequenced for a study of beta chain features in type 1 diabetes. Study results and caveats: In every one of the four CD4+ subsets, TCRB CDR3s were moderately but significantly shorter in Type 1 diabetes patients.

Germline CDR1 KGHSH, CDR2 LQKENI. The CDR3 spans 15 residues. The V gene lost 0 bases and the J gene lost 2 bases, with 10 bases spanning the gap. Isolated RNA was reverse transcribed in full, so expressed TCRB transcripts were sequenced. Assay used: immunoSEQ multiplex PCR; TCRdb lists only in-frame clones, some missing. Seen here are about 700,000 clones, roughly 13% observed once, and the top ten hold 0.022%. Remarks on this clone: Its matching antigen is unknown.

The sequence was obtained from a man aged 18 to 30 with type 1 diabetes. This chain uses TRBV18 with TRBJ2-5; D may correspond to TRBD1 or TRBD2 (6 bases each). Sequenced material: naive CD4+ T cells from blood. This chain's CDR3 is CASSPPRGAQETQYF. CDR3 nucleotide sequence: TGTGCCAGCTCACCACCGAGGGGGGCTCAAGAGACCCAGTACTTC.